The rows below give T cell receptor beta chains drawn from one sample of a study of T cells after yellow fever vaccination. A single record per CDR3 protein comes from TCRdb applying MiXCR to the 5' RACE reads. Seen here are under 150,000 distinct CDR3 sequences, 7.7% observed once, and the top ten hold 0.55% to 0.9%. The material sequenced was CD4+ T cells sorted from PBMCs, taken 5 days after the yellow fever booster vaccination. Every receptor here comes from a man aged 30 to 45 who received the YFV17D yellow fever vaccine. CDR3s include the opening cysteine and the closing phenylalanine or tryptophan. D genes are given only for firm matches. Rows give clone size only sometimes, using once, few, many, or a class for an expanded clone.

size,D,V,J,CDR3,DNA
many,NA,TRBV7-9,TRBJ2-3,CASSLREISTDTQYF,TGTGCCAGCAGCTTACGGGAGATTAGCACAGATACGCAGTATTTT
many,TRBD2,TRBV6-2/TRBV6-3,TRBJ2-3,CASSPPASGIADTQYF,TGTGCCAGCAGTCCCCCGGCTAGCGGGATAGCAGATACGCAGTATTTT
many,TRBD2,TRBV7-2,TRBJ2-2,CASSIGPSGNTGELFF,TGTGCCAGCAGCATAGGGCCTAGCGGAAATACCGGGGAGCTGTTTTTT
NA,NA,TRBV7-8,TRBJ2-3,CASSLLAASDTQYF,TGTGCCAGCAGCTTATTGGCAGCCTCAGATACGCAGTATTTT
many,NA,TRBV11-2,TRBJ2-2,CASSLGPGARTGELFF,TGTGCCAGCAGCTTAGGCCCGGGGGCGCGCACCGGGGAGCTGTTTTTT
many,NA,TRBV3-1,TRBJ1-4,CASSQEGRDREKLFF,TGTGCCAGCAGCCAGGAAGGAAGAGACAGGGAAAAACTGTTTTTT
many,NA,TRBV12-3/TRBV12-4,TRBJ1-1,CASSPSMFNTEAFF,TGTGCCAGCAGTCCCAGTATGTTTAACACTGAAGCTTTCTTT
many,NA,TRBV20-1,TRBJ2-5,CSAERAGEETQYF,TGCAGTGCGGAGCGGGCCGGTGAAGAGACCCAGTACTTC
many,NA,TRBV2,TRBJ2-5,CASMYREEETQYF,TGTGCCAGCATGTACAGGGAGGAAGAGACCCAGTACTTC
many,TRBD1,TRBV6-1,TRBJ2-7,CASRFRDSDKQYF,TGTGCCAGCAGGTTCCGGGACAGCGACAAGCAGTACTTC
many,NA,TRBV27,TRBJ2-3,CASSPQGTDTQYF,TGTGCCAGCAGTCCTCAGGGCACAGATACGCAGTATTTT
many,TRBD2,TRBV29-1,TRBJ2-1,CSVAGTSGMSSYNEQFF,TGCAGCGTTGCCGGGACTAGCGGGATGAGCTCCTACAATGAGCAGTTCTTC
many,TRBD2,TRBV3-1,TRBJ2-7,CASSLREAYEQYF,TGTGCCAGCAGCCTGCGGGAGGCGTACGAGCAGTACTTC
many,TRBD1,TRBV11-2,TRBJ2-7,CASSLGQGAAYEQYF,TGTGCCAGCAGCTTAGGGCAGGGGGCCGCCTACGAGCAGTACTTC
many,NA,TRBV12-3/TRBV12-4,TRBJ2-1,CASREGLLGVEQFF,TGTGCCAGCAGGGAGGGACTCCTTGGCGTGGAGCAGTTCTTC
few,NA,TRBV5-6,TRBJ2-2,CASSLFSSLVNTGELFF,TGTGCCAGCAGCTTGTTCTCTAGCCTTGTCAACACCGGGGAGCTGTTTTTT
many,NA,TRBV29-1,TRBJ2-5,CSVGRGAGQETQYF,TGCAGCGTTGGAAGGGGAGCTGGCCAAGAGACCCAGTACTTC
many,NA,TRBV12-3/TRBV12-4,TRBJ1-1,CASSARLKGTEAFF,TGTGCCAGCAGTGCGAGGTTAAAGGGCACTGAAGCTTTCTTT
many,TRBD1,TRBV7-2,TRBJ2-7,CASSRWGQAKNYEQYF,TGTGCCAGCAGCCGGTGGGGACAGGCAAAGAACTACGAGCAGTACTTC
many,NA,TRBV6-5,TRBJ2-5,CASSYSSGGRETQYF,TGTGCCAGCAGTTACTCGAGTGGGGGCAGAGAGACCCAGTACTTC
many,TRBD2,TRBV20-1,TRBJ2-7,CSARPGTSYEQYF,TGCAGTGCTAGACCCGGGACTAGCTACGAGCAGTACTTC
many,NA,TRBV9,TRBJ2-7,CASSVGMERAREQYF,TGTGCCAGCAGCGTAGGCATGGAGAGGGCGAGAGAGCAGTACTTC
many,NA,TRBV6-5,TRBJ2-5,CASTSPRGTSKETQYF,TGTGCCAGCACCTCCCCTAGGGGTACTAGCAAAGAGACCCAGTACTTC
many,TRBD2,TRBV12-3/TRBV12-4,TRBJ2-1,CASTSSGPSYNEQFF,TGTGCCAGCACCAGTAGCGGGCCTTCCTACAATGAGCAGTTCTTC
many,NA,TRBV10-3,TRBJ1-1,CAIRETESEAFF,TGTGCCATCAGGGAGACAGAGAGTGAAGCTTTCTTT
many,TRBD2,TRBV19,TRBJ2-3,CASSRRTSLEDTQYF,TGTGCCAGTAGTAGGAGGACTAGCCTCGAAGATACGCAGTATTTT
many,NA,TRBV7-2,TRBJ1-2,CASSLSPPDGYTF,TGTGCCAGCAGCTTATCCCCCCCAGATGGCTACACCTTC
many,NA,TRBV12-3/TRBV12-4,TRBJ2-2,CASGTSGVFF,TGTGCCAGCGGAACGTCAGGGGTGTTTTTT
many,TRBD2,TRBV4-3,TRBJ2-2,CASSLVPTGTSTGELFF,TGCGCCAGCAGCCTGGTGCCAACCGGGACTAGTACCGGGGAGCTGTTTTTT
many,TRBD2,TRBV7-2,TRBJ2-6,CASSLAGAAGANVLTF,TGTGCCAGCAGCCTAGCGGGAGCCGCTGGGGCCAACGTCCTGACTTTC
many,NA,TRBV3-1,TRBJ2-7,CASKARGSYEQYF,TGTGCCAGCAAGGCTAGGGGCTCCTACGAGCAGTACTTC
many,TRBD1,TRBV7-9,TRBJ2-5,CASSSRDRVGETQYF,TGTGCCAGCAGTTCCCGGGACAGGGTAGGCGAGACCCAGTACTTC
many,NA,TRBV20-1,TRBJ1-1,CSANIPGLRTEAFF,TGCAGTGCGAATATCCCGGGGCTGCGCACTGAAGCTTTCTTT
many,NA,TRBV3-1,TRBJ2-7,CASSQSGGVEQYF,TGTGCCAGCAGCCAATCGGGGGGCGTCGAGCAGTACTTC
few,NA,TRBV11-1,TRBJ1-5,CASSLFLGEPQHF,TGTGCCAGCAGCTTATTTTTGGGGGAGCCCCAGCATTTT
NA,NA,TRBV20-1,TRBJ2-5,CSARAGHETQYF,TGCAGTGCTAGAGCGGGCCACGAGACCCAGTACTTC
many,NA,TRBV3-1,TRBJ2-1,CASSQVKLGLLF,TGTGCCAGCAGCCAAGTAAAGCTAGGTCTGCTCTTC
NA,TRBD1,TRBV4-3,TRBJ2-1,CARSRNTGGMDNEQFF,TGCGCCCGCAGCCGAAACACAGGGGGCATGGACAATGAGCAGTTCTTC
many,NA,TRBV7-9,TRBJ2-1,CASSPPAGPEQFF,TGTGCCAGCAGCCCCCCAGCAGGGCCTGAGCAGTTCTTC
NA,NA,TRBV10-3,TRBJ2-1,CAISGAADRYNEQFF,TGTGCCATCAGTGGGGCAGCGGATCGCTACAATGAGCAGTTCTTC
many,TRBD1,TRBV5-1,TRBJ2-7,CASSSTGGGYEQYF,TGCGCCAGCAGTTCGACAGGGGGAGGGTACGAGCAGTACTTC
many,NA,TRBV7-9,TRBJ2-2,CASRPSANTGELFF,TGTGCCAGCAGGCCTAGCGCGAACACCGGGGAGCTGTTTTTT
many,TRBD1,TRBV27,TRBJ2-7,CASRPRDRAYEQYF,TGTGCCAGCAGACCCCGGGACAGGGCATACGAGCAGTACTTC
many,NA,TRBV29-1,TRBJ2-7,CSVGGAGAVYEQYF,TGCAGCGTTGGGGGGGCAGGGGCCGTCTACGAGCAGTACTTC
few,NA,TRBV18,TRBJ2-7,CASSPVLSGYEQYF,TGTGCCAGCTCACCAGTGTTGAGCGGTTACGAGCAGTACTTC
NA,NA,TRBV12-3/TRBV12-4,TRBJ1-5,CATTAGRSNQPQHF,TGTGCCACCACGGCTGGGCGTAGCAATCAGCCCCAGCATTTT
few,NA,TRBV27,TRBJ1-4,CASSYGTGATNEKLFF,TGTGCCAGCAGTTATGGGACCGGGGCAACTAATGAAAAACTGTTTTTT
many,NA,TRBV10-3,TRBJ2-3,CAISPGPGADTQYF,TGTGCCATCAGCCCGGGACCTGGGGCAGATACGCAGTATTTT
few,NA,TRBV7-2,TRBJ2-1,CASRSGQGGYNEQFF,TGTGCCAGCAGGTCTGGTCAGGGGGGTTACAATGAGCAGTTCTTC
many,TRBD1,TRBV5-1,TRBJ2-7,CASSLLDRGYEQYF,TGCGCCAGCAGCTTGCTGGACAGGGGTTACGAGCAGTACTTC
many,TRBD1,TRBV7-9,TRBJ2-7,CASSERQGSYEQYF,TGTGCCAGCAGCGAGCGACAGGGTTCGTACGAGCAGTACTTC
many,NA,TRBV29-1,TRBJ2-3,CSVAGGISTDTQYF,TGCAGCGTTGCGGGCGGGATTAGCACAGATACGCAGTATTTT
many,TRBD2,TRBV20-1,TRBJ2-7,CSARVAGGGYEQYF,TGCAGTGCTAGGGTAGCGGGAGGGGGATACGAGCAGTACTTC